A selection of T cell receptor beta chains follows, all from one sample in a study of blood T cell repertoires in COVID-19. Repertoires were generated with immunoSEQ multiplex PCR, while TCRdb's copy carries only in-frame clones and drops some. The sample yields 360,000 or so clones, just under 90% seen once. Sequencing used PBMCs or T cells enriched from blood (not recorded which). The receptors derive from a woman between 25 and 40 years old who had recovered from COVID-19. Each CDR3 is given with its conserved first and last residue. D genes are given only for firm matches. The size field is filled for only some rows; it gives once, few, many or a size class.

CDR3aa: CASRGQATRNSPLHF
CDR3nt: TGTGCTTCAAGGGGACAGGCCACCCGTAATTCACCCCTCCACTTT
abundance: -
d_gene: TRBD1
j_gene: TRBJ1-6
v_gene: TRBV9

CDR3aa: CASSLSGGSTYEQYF
CDR3nt: TGCGCCAGCAGCTTGTCTGGGGGGAGCACCTACGAGCAGTACTTC
abundance: -
d_gene: -
j_gene: TRBJ2-7
v_gene: TRBV5-1

CDR3aa: CASSTGKYSNQPQHF
CDR3nt: TGTGCCAGTAGTACAGGGAAATATAGCAATCAGCCCCAGCATTTT
abundance: once
d_gene: -
j_gene: TRBJ1-5
v_gene: TRBV19

CDR3aa: CASSVTGWYNEQFF
CDR3nt: TGTGCCAGTAGTGTAACAGGGTGGTACAATGAGCAGTTCTTC
abundance: -
d_gene: -
j_gene: TRBJ2-1
v_gene: TRBV19

CDR3aa: CASSISVRTEAFF
CDR3nt: TGTGCCAGTAGTATCTCGGTCCGCACTGAAGCTTTCTTT
abundance: once
d_gene: -
j_gene: TRBJ1-1
v_gene: TRBV19

CDR3aa: CASSASRGTEAFF
CDR3nt: TGTGCCAGCTCAGCCTCTCGCGGCACTGAAGCTTTCTTT
abundance: few
d_gene: -
j_gene: TRBJ1-1
v_gene: TRBV18

CDR3aa: CASSFQYEQYF
CDR3nt: TGTGCCAGCAGCTTCCAATACGAGCAGTACTTC
abundance: -
d_gene: -
j_gene: TRBJ2-7
v_gene: TRBV7-9

CDR3aa: CASSSYRGGYNEQFF
CDR3nt: TGTGCCAGCAGCTCATACAGGGGGGGATACAATGAGCAGTTCTTC
abundance: -
d_gene: -
j_gene: TRBJ2-1
v_gene: TRBV7-9

CDR3aa: CASSLGRGQGVDTQYF
CDR3nt: TGCGCCAGCAGCTTGGGTCGGGGACAGGGTGTGGATACGCAGTATTTT
abundance: once
d_gene: TRBD1
j_gene: TRBJ2-3
v_gene: TRBV5-1

CDR3aa: CASSLTPSPGNTEAFF
CDR3nt: TGTGCCAGCAGCTTAACGCCCTCTCCGGGGAACACTGAAGCTTTCTTT
abundance: -
d_gene: -
j_gene: TRBJ1-1
v_gene: TRBV7-3

CDR3aa: CASSLIGAPGQEDGYTF
CDR3nt: TGTGCCAGCAGTTTAATAGGGGCACCGGGACAGGAGGATGGCTACACCTTC
abundance: -
d_gene: TRBD1
j_gene: TRBJ1-2
v_gene: TRBV27

CDR3aa: CASSLFGGAGYEQYF
CDR3nt: TGTGCCAGCAGCTTGTTTGGCGGGGCGGGCTACGAGCAGTACTTC
abundance: -
d_gene: -
j_gene: TRBJ2-7
v_gene: TRBV7-2

CDR3aa: CASSESRGHNQPQHF
CDR3nt: TGTGCCAGCAGTGAAAGCAGGGGCCACAATCAGCCCCAGCATTTT
abundance: -
d_gene: -
j_gene: TRBJ1-5
v_gene: TRBV2

CDR3aa: CASSPGLAGVYEQYF
CDR3nt: TGCGCCAGCAGCCCAGGACTAGCGGGAGTATACGAGCAGTACTTC
abundance: -
d_gene: TRBD2
j_gene: TRBJ2-7
v_gene: TRBV5-1

CDR3aa: CASSIEGGGSYNEQFF
CDR3nt: TGTGCCAGTAGTATAGAAGGCGGCGGATCCTACAATGAGCAGTTCTTC
abundance: -
d_gene: -
j_gene: TRBJ2-1
v_gene: TRBV19

CDR3aa: CASSLMGEGFYTF
CDR3nt: TGTGCCAGCAGCTTGATGGGGGAGGGCTTCTACACCTTC
abundance: -
d_gene: -
j_gene: TRBJ1-2
v_gene: TRBV7-6

CDR3aa: CASSGAGQGNEKLFF
CDR3nt: TGTGCCAGTTCGGGCGCGGGACAGGGGAACGAAAAACTGTTTTTT
abundance: -
d_gene: TRBD1
j_gene: TRBJ1-4
v_gene: TRBV6-5

CDR3aa: CASKPPRPGRGDQPQHF
CDR3nt: TGTGCCAGCAAACCCCCTCGCCCGGGTAGAGGCGATCAGCCCCAGCATTTT
abundance: -
d_gene: -
j_gene: TRBJ1-5
v_gene: TRBV21-1

CDR3aa: CASSLGDREEQYF
CDR3nt: TGTGCCAGCAGCTTGGGGGACAGGGAGGAGCAGTACTTC
abundance: few
d_gene: TRBD1
j_gene: TRBJ2-7
v_gene: TRBV5-4